The 2 T cell receptor beta chains listed next were all sequenced from one sample in a study of blood T cells in healthy people across ages (dated by TCRdb to between 2014 and 2016). The library relied on 5' RACE. The reads were generated on an Illumina HiSeq 2500. A second PCR of about 6 to 11 cycles was performed with a sample-barcoded 5' primer and a J-beta primer mix. TCRdb reprocessing: public reads trimmed at Q25 with fastp, clones called with MiXCR, in-frame beta chains kept. Rows are combined by CDR3 protein, so each entry shows the most common genes and DNA. The sample profile shows almost 1 million distinct CDR3 sequences; roughly 47% of them were found once. The ten top clones hold 20% to 25% of the sample. The sample taken for sequencing was blood. These receptors all stem from an older woman in good health.

CDR3 sequence: CASSQVDGEQYF. CDR3 DNA sequence: TGCGCCAGCAGCCAAGTAGATGGTGAGCAGTACTTC. This chain connects TRBV4-1 to TRBJ2-7; D gene uncertain. V was shortened by 1 base and J by 7 bases, with 8 bases between the two germline ends. The CDR3 totals 12 residues. CDR1 is MGHRA and CDR2 is YSYEKL in the germline V gene.

The rearrangement uses TRBV12-3 or TRBV12-4 and TRBJ1-5, with D uncertain. The CDR3 totals 16 residues. The V gene lost 3 bases and the J gene lost 1 base, with 13 bases spanning the gap. In nucleotides, the CDR3 is TGTGCCAGCAGTTTTGACGCGGACCTCAGCAATCAGCCCCAGCATTTT. Translating it yields CASSFDADLSNQPQHF.